A selection of T cell receptor beta chains follows, all from one sample in a study of T cells in Graves' hyperthyroidism and ophthalmopathy. One entry per CDR3 protein results from TCRdb running MiXCR on the multiplex PCR reads. The sample consists of roughly 350,000 distinct CDR3 sequences, around 14% of them appearing once. The sequenced sample was blood. The source of these receptors is a woman aged 25 to 39 with Graves' hyperthyroidism. Each CDR3 is given with its conserved first and last residue.

v_gene	j_gene	CDR3aa
TRBV20-1	TRBJ2-7	CSARDAGLAGESYEQYF
TRBV24-1	TRBJ2-5	CATSDLGRGTQETQYF
TRBV15	TRBJ1-1	CATSTLRGTEAFF
TRBV28	TRBJ2-3	CASSFSLNPDKLGSTDTQYF
TRBV29-1	TRBJ2-7	CSGGRPPYEQYF
TRBV18	TRBJ1-4	CASSLVPDARTNEKLFF
TRBV7-9	TRBJ1-1	CASSPRLGTEFIGAFF
TRBV5-8	TRBJ2-3	CASSSGSRTDTQYF
TRBV14	TRBJ2-7	CASSPQAGAEQYF
TRBV27	TRBJ2-5	CASSSRWKETQYF
TRBV18	TRBJ2-1	CASSRLPGTGNNEQFF
TRBV3-1	TRBJ2-3	CASSQVSGTDTQYF
TRBV20-1	TRBJ2-1	CSARDIKALARSYNEQFF
TRBV7-9	TRBJ1-1	CASSPGVLAFF
TRBV19	TRBJ2-1	CASSIGRYNEQFF
TRBV20-1	TRBJ2-5	CSAGQGETQYF
TRBV7-8	TRBJ1-3	CASSSRTGFGNTIYF
TRBV6-1	TRBJ2-7	CASSAVSSYEQYF
TRBV6-1	TRBJ2-2	CASSELGVTGELFF
TRBV29-1	TRBJ1-2	CSVDGPGQGEYYGYTF
TRBV18	TRBJ1-1	CASSPSGDTEAFF
TRBV5-1	TRBJ1-2	CASSLEAVNYGYTF
TRBV3-1	TRBJ1-1	CASSLTGRLNTEAFF
TRBV20-1	TRBJ2-1	CSATTGTSTGNEQFF
TRBV7-2	TRBJ2-2	CASTRGTLTGELFF
TRBV11-2	TRBJ2-7	CASSLDFLGGAYEQYF
TRBV19	TRBJ1-1	CASTWTYENTEAFF
TRBV2	TRBJ2-3	CASSEHRGTDTQYF
TRBV29-1	TRBJ2-5	CSVIAPFSGAETQYF